This entry describes one TCR beta chain. Its antigen is unknown. With a much larger clone just one base away, this may be a read error. The source of the sample is a study of T cells in Graves' hyperthyroidism and ophthalmopathy. Looking at the study overall: Peripheral blood collection took place at initial diagnosis, before any treatment. Study-wide points: The majority of expanded thyroid clonotypes above 0.001 also appeared in blood.

Ophthalmopathy patients had Clinical Activity Score at least 3, NOSPECS grade at least 4, duration under 3 months. It was uncontrolled infection, other autoimmune disease, pregnancy or lactation that excluded patients. The source material, RNA transcripts, was used to amplify TCR beta CDR3 regions. TCR CDR3 regions were first amplified by RT-PCR with HTBI primers. TCRdb ran MiXCR on the multiplex PCR reads and lists one entry per CDR3 protein. This table holds 360,000 or so distinct CDR3 sequences, nearly 15% found once. With V trimmed by 0 bases and J by 1 base, 2 bases remained unmatched. Germline CDR1 reads SGHRS; CDR2 reads YFSETQ. The CDR3 runs to 17 residues.

This TCR derives from an older woman with Graves' ophthalmopathy. The genes are TRBV5-1 and TRBJ2-2, with 11 bases fitting TRBD2. Sequenced input: blood. CDR3 DNA: TGCGCCAGCAGCTTGGCCGGGACTAGCGGGAACACCGGGGAGCTGTTTTTT. This gives the protein CASSLAGTSGNTGELFF.